The sequence of this T cell receptor beta chain was determined in a study of identical twins. Overall study results and limits: Donors were not followed over many years; analysis was cross-sectional. High-abundance cord blood beta clonotypes had fewer insertions; memory repertoires showed none.

Healthy Caucasians made up all donors. This clonotype came up a few times. The antigen is unknown. TCRdb itself ran the 5' RACE reads through MiXCR, one entry per CDR3 protein. The table records some 460,000 distinct CDR3 sequences, approximately 15% of them present only once. The ends were cut back, 2 bases at V and 7 bases at J, with 11 bases in the middle. The germline V gene encodes CDR1 DFQATT and CDR2 SNEGSKA (reference sequence). The length of the CDR3 is 13 residues. The data were also submitted as part of a second study, on yellow fever vaccine responses in identical twins. That work adds: Twins' vaccine T cell response reportedly gave the appearance of partial convergence and partial personalization.

The clonotype was recovered from a woman aged 18-35 years in good health. Sequenced sample: CD4+ T cells sorted from blood. This rearrangement joins TRBV20-1 to TRBJ1-4; a possible D gene is TRBD1 (6 bases). The CDR3 DNA sequence: TGCAGTGCTAGAACAGGGAGGGGTGAAAAACTGTTTTTT. Translation gives CSARTGRGEKLFF.